Listed here are 2 T cell receptor beta chains from one sample, sequenced in a study of blood T cell repertoires in COVID-19. Generated by immunoSEQ multiplex PCR, the TCRdb table keeps only in-frame clones and is missing some. Among approximately 90,000 clones, more than 70% were seen once, and the ten largest hold 6% to 9.5%. Specimen: peripheral blood. The source is a human donor with acute or convalescent COVID-19. The donor label of this sample is uncertain.

The J gene is TRBJ1-3, the V gene TRBV29-1; no clear D gene. The CDR3 consists of 12 residues. Germline CDR1 is SQVTM and CDR2 is ANQGSEA. The ends were cut back, 4 bases at V and 1 base at J, with 5 bases in the middle. In DNA form, the CDR3 reads TGCAGCGTTGGGCTGTCTGGAAACACCATATATTTT. Protein sequence: CSVGLSGNTIYF.

In DNA, the CDR3 is TGCGCCAGCAGCTCATACGGGGGGGCACACAATGAGCAGTTCTTC. It yields the protein CASSSYGGAHNEQFF. The V call is TRBV5-1, the J call TRBJ2-1; 8 nucleotides agree with TRBD2. CDR1 is SGHRS and CDR2 is YFSETQ in the germline V gene. CDR3 size: 15 residues. Losses at the gene ends were 3 bases for V and 5 bases for J; bases not matched to a gene: 7.